The 29 T cell receptor beta chains reported below all come from one sample, sequenced in a study of CD8+ T cells in alopecia areata. Isolated RNA was reverse transcribed into cDNA used as the sequencing template. Libraries were prepared by immunoSEQ multiplex PCR; TCRdb keeps only in-frame clonotypes and omits some of them. Of fewer than 150,000 clones listed, approximately 60% were seen once; the top ten hold around 2.8%. The sample was CD4+ T cells sorted from blood. The receptors originated from a human donor in good health.

This clone was recorded a few times. The junction shows a germline mismatch at one end, possibly a read error. The V call is TRBV29-1, the J call TRBJ2-7, with 8 bases that match TRBD1. This CDR3 has 12 residues. CDR1 is SQVTM, CDR2 ANQGSEA, per germline. The CDR3 reads CSVEDLQTGASF. In DNA, the CDR3 is TGCAGCGTTGAAGATCTTCAGACAGGGGCTTCCTTC.

The chain combines TRBV7-2 with TRBJ1-1; D is unresolved. Germline values: CDR1 SGHTA, CDR2 FQGNSA. There are 14 residues in the CDR3. V lost 2 bases, J lost 2 bases, and 9 bases lay in between. Here the CDR3 reads CASSLRSGNTEAFF. The CDR3 DNA reads TGTGCCAGCAGCTTAAGGTCAGGAAACACTGAAGCTTTCTTT.

In this sample, this clone turned up once. The chain carries TRBV30 and TRBJ1-3; D gene ambiguous. This CDR3 contains 12 residues. From germline, CDR1 is GTSNPN and CDR2 SVGIG (reference sequence). The V end lost 2 bases, the J end lost 0 bases, and 2 bases lay between the germline ends. This CDR3 is CAWSNSGNTIYF. The CDR3 DNA is TGTGCCTGGAGTAACTCTGGAAACACCATATATTTT.

The rearrangement joins TRBV6-5 to TRBJ1-6, with 8 bases lining up with TRBD1. The J segment lost 10 bases and the V segment lost 5 bases, leaving 7 bases of the junction unmatched. Germline CDR1 MNHEY, CDR2 SVGAGI. This CDR3 contains 14 residues. CDR3 loop: CASSRDRKRSPLHF. The CDR3 DNA reads as TGTGCCAGCAGTCGGGACAGGAAGAGGTCACCCCTCCACTTT.

The rearrangement joins TRBV2 to TRBJ2-2; D possibly uses TRBD1 or TRBD2 (6 bases each). The germline gives CDR1 SNHLY, CDR2 FYNNEI. This CDR3 contains 15 residues. The V gene lost 6 bases and the J gene lost 3 bases, with 14 bases spanning the gap. CDR3: CASSPDRRDTGELFF. The CDR3 DNA sequence: TGTGCCAGCAGCCCAGACAGGAGGGACACCGGGGAGCTGTTTTTT. Full variable domain (missing parts from reference TRBV2 and TRBJ2-2): EPEVTQTPSHQVTQMGQEVILRCVPISNHLYFYWYRQILGQKVEFLVSFYNNEISEKSEIFDDQFSVERPDGSNFTLKIRSTKLEDSAMYFCASSPDRRDTGELFFGEGSRLTVL.

The chain has TRBV14 and TRBJ2-7; no clear D. Germline V lookup: CDR1 SGHDN, CDR2 FVKESK. Trimming took off 3 bases at V and 5 bases at J, with 8 bases between the two ends. The CDR3 contains 12 residues. CDR3 sequence (DNA): TGTGCCAGCAGCCAGAAAGCCCACGAGCAGTACTTC. This gives the protein CASSQKAHEQYF. The full variable domain, rest sourced from reference TRBV14 and TRBJ2-7, is EAGVTQFPSHSVIEKGQTVTLRCDPISGHDNLYWYRRVMGKEIKFLLHFVKESKQDESGMPNNRFLAERTGGTYSTLKVQPAELEDSGVYFCASSQKAHEQYFGPGTRLTVT.

The CDR3 here is CAWTPRRGGAFF. The CDR3 coding sequence is TGTGCCTGGACCCCCCGAAGAGGGGGAGCTTTCTTT. The rearrangement links TRBV30 to TRBJ1-1; D may be TRBD1 (6 bases). Germline loops: CDR1 GTSNPN, CDR2 SVGIG (reference sequence). Trimming took off 4 bases at V and 10 bases at J, with 16 bases between the two ends. The CDR3 is made up of 12 amino acids.

This clone ranks as medium-sized. The V gene is TRBV7-2, the J gene TRBJ1-2; D ambiguous. Trimming left V 5 bases short and J 8 bases short, with 15 bases between. This CDR3 is built from 13 residues. From germline, CDR1 is SGHTA and CDR2 FQGNSA. The CDR3 here is CASSPRNWAGYTF. Written as DNA, the CDR3 is TGTGCCAGCAGCCCACGAAACTGGGCAGGCTACACCTTC.

The V gene is TRBV6-5, the J gene TRBJ2-1; D may match TRBD1 or TRBD2 (5 bases each). Germline V gene sequence: CDR1 MNHEY, CDR2 SVGAGI. Trimming pared 8 bases from V and 5 bases from J, leaving 19 bases between. The CDR3 runs to 15 residues. This CDR3 is CASLTTWGSNNEQFF. For the CDR3, the DNA is TGTGCCAGCCTTACGACCTGGGGGTCGAACAATGAGCAGTTCTTC.

The J gene is TRBJ2-5, the V gene TRBV28; D may be TRBD1 or TRBD2 (6 bases each). Germline V gives CDR1 MDHEN, CDR2 SYDVKM. V was shortened by 6 bases and J by 4 bases, with 15 bases between the two germline ends. This CDR3 spans 14 amino acids. This chain's CDR3 is CASRAGGAGETQYF. The CDR3 DNA reads TGTGCCAGCAGGGCCGGGGGCGCGGGAGAGACCCAGTACTTC.

The V and J genes are TRBV29-1 and TRBJ2-4, with D hard to call. Germline V lookup: CDR1 SQVTM, CDR2 ANQGSEA. Trimming removed 5 bases from V and 6 bases from J, with 14 bases in between. This CDR3 spans 13 amino acids. The CDR3, as DNA: TGCAGCGTTCGGCCCTCGATGGGAAACATTCAGTACTTC. Protein: CSVRPSMGNIQYF.

The V gene is TRBV25-1, the J gene TRBJ1-2; D gene ambiguous. This CDR3 spans 11 amino acids. CDR1 and CDR2 from the germline V gene are MGHDK and SYGVNS. The V gene lost 0 bases and the J gene lost 8 bases, with 4 bases spanning the gap. CDR3 sequence (DNA): TGTGCCAGCAGTGAATATCAAGGCTACACCTTC. Translation gives CASSEYQGYTF.

The chain combines TRBV11-2 with TRBJ1-1, with 7 positions matching TRBD1. The CDR3 is 15 residues long. Trimming at V came to 5 bases and at J to 1 base, leaving 7 bases not matched to a gene. Germline assignment: CDR1 SGHAT and CDR2 FQNNGV. The CDR3 loop reads CASSATGARNTEAFF. CDR3 in DNA: TGTGCCAGCAGCGCCACAGGGGCCAGGAACACTGAAGCTTTCTTT.

This clone was detected a few times. A junction end diverges from the germline sequence, so it may reflect a read error. The chain joins TRBV5-1 to TRBJ2-3; D is unresolved. The CDR3 loop spans 13 amino acids. Germline V gene data show CDR1 as SGHRS and CDR2 as YFSETQ. The CDR3 region has the DNA TGCGCCAGCAGCCTGGACGGCACTGATACGCAGTATTTT. Amino acid sequence: CASSLDGTDTQYF.

J is TRBJ1-5 and V is TRBV28; TRBD1 is a possible D gene (6 bases). This CDR3 has 15 amino acids. Germline CDR1 MDHEN, CDR2 SYDVKM. Trimming cost V 4 bases and J 5 bases, with 15 bases left between them. The CDR3 DNA is TGTGCCAGCAGTTCCAGGGGCCCGGCGGATCAGCCCCAGCATTTT. Protein product: CASSSRGPADQPQHF. Together with reference TRBV28 and TRBJ1-5, the CDR3 gives the full variable domain: DVKVTQSSRYLVKRTGEKVFLECVQDMDHENMFWYRQDPGLGLRLIYFSYDVKMKEKGDIPEGYSVSREKKERFSLILESASTNQTSMYLCASSSRGPADQPQHFGDGTRLSIL.

This clone was recorded a few times. This chain links TRBV6-6 with TRBJ1-2; TRBD1 matches 12 bases. The CDR3 has 16 amino acids. Losses at the gene ends were 2 bases for V and 2 bases for J; bases not matched to a gene: 3. Germline CDR1 reads MNHNY; CDR2 reads SVGAGI (reference sequence). CDR3 sequence: CASSYAGQGANYGYTF. CDR3 DNA sequence: TGTGCCAGCAGTTACGCGGGACAGGGGGCAAACTATGGCTACACCTTC.

V is TRBV9 and J is TRBJ1-1; D remains ambiguous. The CDR3 covers 13 residues. Germline V gives CDR1 SGDLS, CDR2 YYNGEE. Between the trimmed V and J ends, which lost 4 bases and 11 bases, there was a span of 18 bases. CDR3 loop: CASSPRRVSDAFF. CDR3 nucleotide sequence: TGTGCCAGCAGCCCCCGTCGGGTCAGTGATGCTTTCTTT. Full variable domain (rest looked up from reference TRBV9 and TRBJ1-1): DSGVTQTPKHLITATGQRVTLRCSPRSGDLSVYWYQQSLDQGLQFLIQYYNGEERAKGNILERFSAQQFPDLHSELNLSSLELGDSALYFCASSPRRVSDAFFGQGTRLTVV.

V and J are TRBV5-6 and TRBJ1-1; 8 positions agree with TRBD1. The CDR3 totals 14 residues. The germline V gene encodes CDR1 SGHDT and CDR2 YYEEEE. With 2 bases clipped from V and 5 bases from J, the junction kept 5 bases outside the gene matches. The CDR3 coding sequence is TGTGCCAGCAGCTTCCCAACAGGGGGGACTGAAGCTTTCTTT. Translating it yields CASSFPTGGTEAFF.

The V gene is TRBV18, the J gene TRBJ2-7, with D maybe TRBD2 (5 bases). The CDR3 extends over 12 amino acids. CDR1 is KGHSH and CDR2 is LQKENI in the germline V gene. V dropped 5 bases and J dropped 5 bases, with 10 bases sitting between them. The CDR3 reads CASSAGGDEQYF. DNA of the CDR3: TGTGCCAGCTCAGCGGGTGGGGACGAGCAGTACTTC.

The chain carries TRBV5-1 and TRBJ2-5; D might be TRBD1 or TRBD2, each matching 6 bases. CDR3 length: 16 amino acids. Per germline, CDR1 SGHRS and CDR2 YFSETQ. V gave up 2 bases and J gave up 1 base, with 15 bases separating them. CDR3 nucleotides: TGCGCCAGCAGCTTCCTGGAGGGGGGCTCCCAAGAGACCCAGTACTTC. It encodes CASSFLEGGSQETQYF.

The chain joins TRBV2 to TRBJ1-6; D perhaps matches TRBD1 (6 bases). V was clipped by 6 bases and J by 11 bases, with 14 bases between them. This CDR3 is built from 13 residues. Germline assignment: CDR1 SNHLY and CDR2 FYNNEI. Here the CDR3 reads CASSRTVGPPLHF. The DNA for the CDR3 is TGTGCCAGCAGCCGGACAGTCGGGCCACCCCTCCACTTT.

The gene calls are TRBV30 and TRBJ1-4, with D uncertain. Germline V gene sequence: CDR1 GTSNPN, CDR2 SVGIG (reference sequence). The CDR3 is 14 residues long. Trimming shortened V by 0 bases and J by 0 bases, and 5 bases separated the two germline ends. CDR3 DNA sequence: TGTGCCTGGAGTGTACCACCAACTAATGAAAAACTGTTTTTT. Its protein product is CAWSVPPTNEKLFF.

J is TRBJ2-5 and V is TRBV9; 9 nucleotides line up with TRBD2. J gave up 0 bases and V 3 bases, and 9 bases lay outside the gene matches. From germline, CDR1 is SGDLS and CDR2 YYNGEE. The CDR3 loop spans 17 amino acids. In DNA form, the CDR3 reads TGTGCCAGCAGCGCGCGGGGGGGCCGATCAAACCAAGAGACCCAGTACTTC. Translation gives CASSARGGRSNQETQYF.

This clone was recorded only once. The genes are TRBV30 and TRBJ1-1, with D possibly matching TRBD1 (5 bases). The CDR3 covers 14 residues. The germline V gene encodes CDR1 GTSNPN and CDR2 SVGIG (reference sequence). V was cut by 0 bases and J by 3 bases, with 11 bases left in between. The CDR3 nucleotides are TGTGCCTGGAGTGTGAGAAGGGGCGACACTGAAGCTTTCTTT. It specifies CAWSVRRGDTEAFF.

The chain has TRBV5-1 and TRBJ1-2; D not certain. The CDR3 length is 14 residues. Trimming removed 4 bases at V and 4 bases at J, with 14 bases between. Germline lookup yields CDR1 SGHRS and CDR2 YFSETQ. As DNA, the CDR3 is TGCGCCAGCAGCCCCGGGGAGGGCGGCTATGGCTACACCTTC. Its translation: CASSPGEGGYGYTF. Using reference TRBV5-1 and TRBJ1-2 for the parts outside the CDR3, the full variable domain is KAGVTQTPRYLIKTRGQQVTLSCSPISGHRSVSWYQQTPGQGLQFLFEYFSETQRNKGNFPGRFSGRQFSNSRSEMNVSTLELGDSALYLCASSPGEGGYGYTFGSGTRLTVV.

The chain carries TRBV19 and TRBJ2-7, with D perhaps TRBD1 (6 bases). The V gene lost 5 bases and the J gene lost 0 bases, with 17 bases spanning the gap. CDR3 length equals 16 residues. CDR1 is LNHDA and CDR2 is SQIVND in the germline V gene (reference sequence). CDR3 loop: CASSVTGQRYSYEQYF. The CDR3 DNA reads TGTGCCAGTAGTGTGACCGGACAGAGATACTCCTACGAGCAGTACTTC. Looking up the rest from reference TRBV19 and TRBJ2-7 gives the full variable domain: DGGITQSPKYLFRKEGQNVTLSCEQNLNHDAMYWYRQDPGQGLRLIYYSQIVNDFQKGDIAEGYSVSREKKESFPLTVTSAQKNPTAFYLCASSVTGQRYSYEQYFGPGTRLTVT.

There are a few counts of this clone. The chain recombines TRBV6-5 with TRBJ1-3; possibly TRBD1 for D (6 bases). V gave up 0 bases and J gave up 0 bases, with 9 bases separating them. The CDR3 has 16 amino acids. CDR1 MNHEY and CDR2 SVGAGI come from the germline V gene. The CDR3 DNA reads as TGTGCCAGCAGTTACTCAGGGGGTTTCTCTGGAAACACCATATATTTT. Residues: CASSYSGGFSGNTIYF.

The chain links TRBV29-1 to TRBJ1-2; D is possibly TRBD1 (5 bases). This CDR3 region has 12 residues. V lost 4 bases and J 14 bases, leaving 20 bases between the germline ends. Germline loops: CDR1 SQVTM, CDR2 ANQGSEA. The CDR3 sequence: CSVGKNGALGTF. CDR3 nucleotide sequence: TGCAGCGTTGGAAAGAACGGGGCCCTTGGGACCTTC.

The chain couples TRBV5-1 to TRBJ1-6; D unresolved. V was trimmed by 0 bases and J by 7 bases, leaving 5 bases between them. This CDR3 region has 13 residues. From germline, CDR1 is SGHRS and CDR2 YFSETQ. The CDR3 region is CASSLGPNSPLHF. The DNA of the CDR3 is TGCGCCAGCAGCTTGGGGCCAAATTCACCCCTCCACTTT.